The T cell receptor (beta chain) described here comes from a study of blood T cell repertoires in COVID-19. As originally analysed: Reference gene primer amplification gave estimated nucleated cell counts. Produced via immunoSEQ multiplex PCR; TCRdb's table is partial and in-frame only. The DNA gave D and trimming, while V, J and clone size come from that table. The sample yields nearly 65,000 clones, about 80% seen once. This clone was found once. The material sequenced was peripheral blood. The TCR was taken from a human donor in a cohort sampled during active COVID-19.

CDR3 residues: CASSWDSVSGANVLTF. Here the CDR3 DNA reads TGTGCCAGCAGTTGGGACAGCGTCTCTGGGGCCAACGTCCTGACTTTC. The chain is built from TRBV28 and TRBJ2-6; TRBD1 matches at 7 bases. V lost 4 bases, J lost 0 bases, and 3 bases stayed unmatched. CDR1 and CDR2 from the germline V gene are MDHEN and SYDVKM. The CDR3 loop spans 16 amino acids.